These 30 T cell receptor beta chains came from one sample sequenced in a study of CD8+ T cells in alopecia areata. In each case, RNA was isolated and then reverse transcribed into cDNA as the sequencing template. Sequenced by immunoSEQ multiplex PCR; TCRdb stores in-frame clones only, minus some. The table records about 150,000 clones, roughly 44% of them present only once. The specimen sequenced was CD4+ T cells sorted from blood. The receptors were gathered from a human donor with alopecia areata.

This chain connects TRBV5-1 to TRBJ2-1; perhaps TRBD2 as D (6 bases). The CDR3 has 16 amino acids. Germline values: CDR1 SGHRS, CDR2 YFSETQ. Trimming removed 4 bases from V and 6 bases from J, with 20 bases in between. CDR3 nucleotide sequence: TGCGCCAGCAGCCCAGAAGCCCTTGGGGGAGGCAATGAGCAGTTCTTC. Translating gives CASSPEALGGGNEQFF.

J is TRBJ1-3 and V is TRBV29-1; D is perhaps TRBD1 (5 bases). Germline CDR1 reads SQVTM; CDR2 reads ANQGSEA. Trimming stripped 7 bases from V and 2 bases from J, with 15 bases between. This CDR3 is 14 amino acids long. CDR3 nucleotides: TGCAGCGGCGCAGGTCAGGGCCCTGGAAACACCATATATTTT. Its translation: CSGAGQGPGNTIYF.

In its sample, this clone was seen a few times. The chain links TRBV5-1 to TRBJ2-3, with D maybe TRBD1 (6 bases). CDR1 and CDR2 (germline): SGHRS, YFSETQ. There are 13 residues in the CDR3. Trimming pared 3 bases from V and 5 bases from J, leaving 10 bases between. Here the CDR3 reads CASSWTAQDTQYF. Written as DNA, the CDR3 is TGCGCCAGCAGCTGGACAGCTCAAGATACGCAGTATTTT. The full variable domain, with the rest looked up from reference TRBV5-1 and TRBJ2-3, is KAGVTQTPRYLIKTRGQQVTLSCSPISGHRSVSWYQQTPGQGLQFLFEYFSETQRNKGNFPGRFSGRQFSNSRSEMNVSTLELGDSALYLCASSWTAQDTQYFGPGTRLTVL.

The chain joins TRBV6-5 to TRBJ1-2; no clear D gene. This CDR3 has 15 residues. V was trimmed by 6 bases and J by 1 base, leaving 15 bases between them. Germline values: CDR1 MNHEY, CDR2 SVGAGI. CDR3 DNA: TGTGCCAGCAGCGGCGGTCCTCAATTTAACTATGGCTACACCTTC. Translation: CASSGGPQFNYGYTF.

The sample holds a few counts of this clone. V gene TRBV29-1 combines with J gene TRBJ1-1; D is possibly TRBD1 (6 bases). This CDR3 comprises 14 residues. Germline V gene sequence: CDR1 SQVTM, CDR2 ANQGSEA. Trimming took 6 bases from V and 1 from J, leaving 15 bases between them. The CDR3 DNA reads TGCAGCGTAGGGGAGGGGGTGAGGAACACTGAAGCTTTCTTT. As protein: CSVGEGVRNTEAFF.

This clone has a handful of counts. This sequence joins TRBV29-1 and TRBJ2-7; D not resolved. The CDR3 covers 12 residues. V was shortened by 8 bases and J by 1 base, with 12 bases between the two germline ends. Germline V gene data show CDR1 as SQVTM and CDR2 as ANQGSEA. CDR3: CSILGASYEQYF. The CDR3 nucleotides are TGCAGCATCCTAGGTGCGTCCTACGAGCAGTACTTC.

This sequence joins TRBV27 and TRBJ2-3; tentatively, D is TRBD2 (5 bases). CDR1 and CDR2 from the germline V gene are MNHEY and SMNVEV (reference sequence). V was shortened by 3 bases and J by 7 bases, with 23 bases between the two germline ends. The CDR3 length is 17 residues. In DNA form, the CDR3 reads TGTGCCAGCAGTTTCCATCGACTGGCGGGTGCTCTCTATACGCAGTATTTT. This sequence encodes CASSFHRLAGALYTQYF.

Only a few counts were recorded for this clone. CDR3 sequence: CASGARDRAPELFF. CDR3 in DNA: TGTGCTAGTGGTGCACGGGACAGGGCTCCCGAACTGTTTTTT. The gene calls are TRBV12-5 and TRBJ1-4; 9 bases align to TRBD1. Germline assignment: CDR1 LGHNT and CDR2 FRNRAP. This CDR3 has 14 amino acids. The V gene end was trimmed by 5 bases and the J gene end by 12 bases; junction bases not matched to a gene: 10.

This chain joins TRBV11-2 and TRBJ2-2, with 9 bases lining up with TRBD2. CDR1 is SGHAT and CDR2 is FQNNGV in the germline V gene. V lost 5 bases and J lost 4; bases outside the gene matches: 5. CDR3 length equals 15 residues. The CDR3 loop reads CASSKLAGSTGELFF. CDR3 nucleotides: TGTGCCAGCAGCAAACTAGCGGGCAGCACCGGGGAGCTGTTTTTT.

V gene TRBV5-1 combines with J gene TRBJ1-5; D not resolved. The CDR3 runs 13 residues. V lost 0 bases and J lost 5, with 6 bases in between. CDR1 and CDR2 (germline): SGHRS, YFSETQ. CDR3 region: CASSLDRDQPQHF. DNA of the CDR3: TGCGCCAGCAGCTTGGACAGAGATCAGCCCCAGCATTTT.

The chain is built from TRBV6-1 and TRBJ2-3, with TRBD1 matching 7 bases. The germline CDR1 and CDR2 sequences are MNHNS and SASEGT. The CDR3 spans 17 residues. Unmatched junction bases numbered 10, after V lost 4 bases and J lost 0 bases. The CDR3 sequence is CASSGQGRSPSTDTQYF. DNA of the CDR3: TGTGCCAGCAGTGGACAGGGTCGCTCCCCTAGCACAGATACGCAGTATTTT.

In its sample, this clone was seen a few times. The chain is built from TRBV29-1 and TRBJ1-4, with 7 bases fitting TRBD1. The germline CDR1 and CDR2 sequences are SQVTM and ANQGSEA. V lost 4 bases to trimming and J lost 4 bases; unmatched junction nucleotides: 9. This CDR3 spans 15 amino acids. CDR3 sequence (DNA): TGCAGCGTTGCGCCTTACAGGGGACTTAATGAAAAACTGTTTTTT. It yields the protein CSVAPYRGLNEKLFF.

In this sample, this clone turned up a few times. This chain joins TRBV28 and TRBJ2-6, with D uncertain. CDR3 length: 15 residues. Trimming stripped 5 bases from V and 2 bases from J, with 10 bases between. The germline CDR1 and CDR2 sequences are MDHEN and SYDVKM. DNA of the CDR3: TGTGCCAGCAGTCCCCCGGGCCCTGGGGCCAACGTCCTGACTTTC. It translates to CASSPPGPGANVLTF.

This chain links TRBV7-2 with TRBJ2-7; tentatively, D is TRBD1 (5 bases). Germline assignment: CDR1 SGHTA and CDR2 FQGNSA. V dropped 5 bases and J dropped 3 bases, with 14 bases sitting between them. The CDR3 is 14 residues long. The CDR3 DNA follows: TGTGCCAGCAGCCCTCAGGGTATGAGCTACGAGCAGTACTTC. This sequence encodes CASSPQGMSYEQYF.

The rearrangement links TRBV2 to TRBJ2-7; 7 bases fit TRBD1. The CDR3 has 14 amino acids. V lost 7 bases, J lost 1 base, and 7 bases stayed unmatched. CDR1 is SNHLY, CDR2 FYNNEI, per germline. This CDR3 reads CASTIWTGSYEQYF. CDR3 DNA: TGTGCCAGCACTATTTGGACAGGTTCCTACGAGCAGTACTTC.

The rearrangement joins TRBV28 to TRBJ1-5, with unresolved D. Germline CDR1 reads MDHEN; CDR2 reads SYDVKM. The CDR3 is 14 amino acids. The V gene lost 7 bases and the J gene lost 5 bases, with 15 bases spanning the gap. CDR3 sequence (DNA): TGTGCCAGCAAAGGGCCAGGAGAGTATCAGCCCCAGCATTTT. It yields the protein CASKGPGEYQPQHF.

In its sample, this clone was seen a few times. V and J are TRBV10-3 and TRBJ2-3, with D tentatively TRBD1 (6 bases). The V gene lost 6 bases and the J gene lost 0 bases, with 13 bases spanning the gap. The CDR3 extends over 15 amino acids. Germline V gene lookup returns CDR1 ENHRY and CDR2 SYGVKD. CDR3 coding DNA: TGTGCCATCAGCGCCGGGGACAAGAGCACAGATACGCAGTATTTT. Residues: CAISAGDKSTDTQYF.

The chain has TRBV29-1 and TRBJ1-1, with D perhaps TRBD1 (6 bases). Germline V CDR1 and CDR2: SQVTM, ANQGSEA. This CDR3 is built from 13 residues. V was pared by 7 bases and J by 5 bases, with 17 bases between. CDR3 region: CSAQGKYATEAFF. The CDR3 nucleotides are TGCAGCGCACAGGGAAAGTACGCGACTGAAGCTTTCTTT.

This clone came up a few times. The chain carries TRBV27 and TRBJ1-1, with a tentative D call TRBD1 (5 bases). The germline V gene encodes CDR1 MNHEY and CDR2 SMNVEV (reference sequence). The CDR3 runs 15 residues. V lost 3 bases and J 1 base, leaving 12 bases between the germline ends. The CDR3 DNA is TGTGCCAGCAGTTTGTATTGGGGGAAGAACACTGAAGCTTTCTTT. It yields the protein CASSLYWGKNTEAFF.

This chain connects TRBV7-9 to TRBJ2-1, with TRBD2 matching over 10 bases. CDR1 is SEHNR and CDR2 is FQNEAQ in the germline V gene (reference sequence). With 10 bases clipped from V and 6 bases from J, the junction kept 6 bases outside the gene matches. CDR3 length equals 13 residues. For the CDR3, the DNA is TGTGCCACCACTAGCGGGACGGGCAATGAGCAGTTCTTC. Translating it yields CATTSGTGNEQFF.

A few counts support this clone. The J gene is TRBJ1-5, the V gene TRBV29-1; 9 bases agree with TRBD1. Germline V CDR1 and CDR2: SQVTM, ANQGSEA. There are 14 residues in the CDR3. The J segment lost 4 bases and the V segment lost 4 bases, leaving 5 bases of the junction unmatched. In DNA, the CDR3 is TGCAGCGTTGCGGGACAGGGAAAAAATCAGCCCCAGCATTTT. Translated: CSVAGQGKNQPQHF.

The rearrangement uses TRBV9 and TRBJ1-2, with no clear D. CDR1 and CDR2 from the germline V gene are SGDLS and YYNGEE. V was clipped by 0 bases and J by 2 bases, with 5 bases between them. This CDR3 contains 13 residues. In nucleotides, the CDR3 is TGTGCCAGCAGCGTAGCTCACAACTATGGCTACACCTTC. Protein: CASSVAHNYGYTF.

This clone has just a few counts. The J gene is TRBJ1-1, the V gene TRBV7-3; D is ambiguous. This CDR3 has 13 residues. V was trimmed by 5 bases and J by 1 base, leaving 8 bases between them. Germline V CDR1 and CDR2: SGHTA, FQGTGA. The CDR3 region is CASSAQENTEAFF. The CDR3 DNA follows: TGTGCCAGCAGCGCCCAGGAGAACACTGAAGCTTTCTTT.

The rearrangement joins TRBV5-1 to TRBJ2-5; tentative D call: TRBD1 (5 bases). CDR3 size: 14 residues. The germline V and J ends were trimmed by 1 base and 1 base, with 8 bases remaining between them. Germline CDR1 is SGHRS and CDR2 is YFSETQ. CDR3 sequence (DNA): TGCGCCAGCAGCTTGTTACAGGCCCAAGAGACCCAGTACTTC. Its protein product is CASSLLQAQETQYF.

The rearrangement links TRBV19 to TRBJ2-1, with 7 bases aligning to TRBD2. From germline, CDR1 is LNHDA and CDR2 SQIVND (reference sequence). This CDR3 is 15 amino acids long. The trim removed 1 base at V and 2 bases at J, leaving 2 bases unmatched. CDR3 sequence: CASSIASGPYNEQFF. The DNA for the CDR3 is TGTGCCAGTAGTATAGCTAGCGGCCCCTACAATGAGCAGTTCTTC. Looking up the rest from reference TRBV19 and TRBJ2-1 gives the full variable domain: DGGITQSPKYLFRKEGQNVTLSCEQNLNHDAMYWYRQDPGQGLRLIYYSQIVNDFQKGDIAEGYSVSREKKESFPLTVTSAQKNPTAFYLCASSIASGPYNEQFFGPGTRLTVL.

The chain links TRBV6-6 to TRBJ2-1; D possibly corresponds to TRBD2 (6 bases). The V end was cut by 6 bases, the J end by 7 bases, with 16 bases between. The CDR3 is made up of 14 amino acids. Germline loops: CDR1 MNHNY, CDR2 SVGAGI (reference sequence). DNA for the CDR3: TGTGCCAGCAGGGACCTTGGAGGGACGAATGAGCAGTTCTTC. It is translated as CASRDLGGTNEQFF.

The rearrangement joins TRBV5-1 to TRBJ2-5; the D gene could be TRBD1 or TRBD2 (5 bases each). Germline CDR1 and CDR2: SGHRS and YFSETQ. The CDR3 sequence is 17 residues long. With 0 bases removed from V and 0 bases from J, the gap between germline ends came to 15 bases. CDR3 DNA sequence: TGCGCCAGCAGCTTGGCCCGTTTGGGGGAACACCAAGAGACCCAGTACTTC. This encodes CASSLARLGEHQETQYF.

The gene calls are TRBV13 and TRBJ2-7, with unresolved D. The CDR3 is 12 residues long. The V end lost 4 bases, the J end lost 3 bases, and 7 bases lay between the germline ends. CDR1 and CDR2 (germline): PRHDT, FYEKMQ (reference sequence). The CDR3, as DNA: TGTGCCAGCAGCTCCGAGAACTACGAGCAGTACTTC. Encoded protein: CASSSENYEQYF.

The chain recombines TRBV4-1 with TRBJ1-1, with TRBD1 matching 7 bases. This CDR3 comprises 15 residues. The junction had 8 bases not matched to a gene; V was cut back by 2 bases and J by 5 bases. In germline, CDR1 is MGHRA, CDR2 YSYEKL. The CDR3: CASSQPTTGRTEAFF. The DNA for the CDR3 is TGCGCCAGCAGCCAACCGACGACAGGGAGGACTGAAGCTTTCTTT.

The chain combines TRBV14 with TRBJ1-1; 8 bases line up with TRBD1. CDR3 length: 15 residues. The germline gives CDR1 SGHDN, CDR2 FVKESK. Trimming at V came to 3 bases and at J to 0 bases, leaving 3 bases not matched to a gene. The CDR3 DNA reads TGTGCCAGCAGCCAGAGGACAGGGTTGAACACTGAAGCTTTCTTT. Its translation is CASSQRTGLNTEAFF.